This T cell receptor beta chain was obtained from a study of memory CD4+ T cells and cytomegalovirus serostatus. Profiling relied on immunoSEQ multiplex PCR, and the TCRdb table lists in-frame clones only, not all of them. This table has tens of thousands of clones, roughly 79% appearing once. Study-wide findings and caveats: CD4+ memory repertoires contained 67 of 164 reported CMV TCRbeta sequences.

Single viable CD3+CD4+CD8-CD45RO+ cells were sorted as the memory CD4+ T cells. As to this clone: Its antigen is undetermined.

Trimming removed 3 bases at V and 0 bases at J, with 15 bases between. The CDR3 has 17 amino acids. The germline V gene has CDR1 LNHDA and CDR2 SQIVND (reference sequence). Sequencing input: memory CD4+ T cells from blood. The V call is TRBV19, the J call TRBJ1-5; possible D gene TRBD1, 5 bases. The receptor comes from an adult in good health and CMV-seronegative. This chain's CDR3 is CASSIFRARYSNQPQHF. As DNA, the CDR3 is TGTGCCAGTAGTATTTTCAGGGCCCGTTATAGCAATCAGCCCCAGCATTTT.